This TCR beta chain was profiled in a study of T cell responses to AZD1222 COVID-19 vaccine. CDR3 length: 14 residues. Germline V lookup: CDR1 LNHDA, CDR2 SQIVND (reference sequence). The J segment lost 1 base and the V segment lost 5 bases, leaving 4 bases of the junction unmatched. This clone is termed large. No antigen is known for it. Findings and caveats of the study: Baseline seropositivity occurred in only six or seven AZD1222 recipients.

The data were produced by immunoSEQ multiplex PCR, yet TCRdb's version contains in-frame clones alone and is incomplete. The repertoire includes 80,000 to 100,000 clones, approximately 85% of them detected once, and more than 3% sits in the top ten. This receptor was identified in an adult who received the AZD1222 COVID-19 vaccine. This sequence joins TRBV19 and TRBJ1-1; 7 bases line up with TRBD1. This specimen consisted of peripheral blood, obtained 28 days after the second AZD1222 dose. The CDR3 loop reads CASSGGQTNTEAFF. The CDR3, as DNA: TGTGCCAGTAGTGGGGGACAGACGAACACTGAAGCTTTCTTT.